This T cell receptor beta chain originates from a study of blood T cell repertoires in COVID-19. This clone has just one count. The CDR3 sequence is 13 residues long. The ends were cut back, 6 bases at V and 1 base at J, with 9 bases in the middle. CDR1 is LNHDA and CDR2 is SQIVND in the germline V gene (reference sequence). Generated by immunoSEQ multiplex PCR, the TCRdb table keeps only in-frame clones and is missing some. The sample lists about 160,000 clones, 70% to 85% occurring once. V gene TRBV19 combines with J gene TRBJ2-5; D perhaps matches TRBD2 (6 bases). The sequenced sample was peripheral blood. The TCR originated in a middle-aged woman with COVID-19, enrolled during active disease. This CDR3 is CASSGTFQETQYF. For the CDR3, the DNA is TGTGCCAGTAGCGGGACTTTCCAAGAGACCCAGTACTTC.